This T cell receptor (beta chain) came from a study of vaccination and CD4 T cells after COVID-19. Treatment denoted: approximately 9-day PBMC culture with coronavirus spike peptide pools or control peptides (ViraFEST assay). The unexposed donor's CD4+ T cells were collected before the COVID-19 pandemic (2011-2018). To note about this clonotype: Its specificity is not known.

CDR3 length: 15 amino acids. Germline-derived CDR1 and CDR2 are MNHEY and SVGAGI. V lost 2 bases, J lost 9 bases, and 19 bases lay in between. Scientists ran DNA taken from cultured CD4+ T cells through the Oncomine TCR Beta short-read assay for sequencing. TCRdb analysed the PCR reads with MiXCR anew, one entry per CDR3 protein. The sample yields several thousand distinct CDR3 sequences, 47% seen once. Sequenced: CD4+ T cells from blood, cultured in vitro. This chain links TRBV6-5 with TRBJ2-5, with D perhaps matching TRBD1 (6 bases). The sequence was collected from a human donor in good health. CDR3 region: CASSYTSNRDSSQYF. CDR3 in DNA: TGTGCCAGCAGTTACACCTCGAACAGGGATTCGTCCCAGTACTTC.